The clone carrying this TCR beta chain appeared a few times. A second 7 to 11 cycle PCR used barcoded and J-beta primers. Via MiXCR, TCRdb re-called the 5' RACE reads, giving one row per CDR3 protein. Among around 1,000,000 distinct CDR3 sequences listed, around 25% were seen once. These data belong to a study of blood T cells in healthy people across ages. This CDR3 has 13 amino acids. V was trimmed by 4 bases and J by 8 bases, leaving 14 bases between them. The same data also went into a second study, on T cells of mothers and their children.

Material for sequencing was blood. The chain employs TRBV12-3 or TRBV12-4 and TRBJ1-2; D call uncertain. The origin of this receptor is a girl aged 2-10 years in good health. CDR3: CASSYTTKGGYTF. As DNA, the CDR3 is TGTGCCAGCAGTTATACTACCAAGGGCGGCTACACCTTC.